One sample yielded the 2 T cell receptor beta chains listed below, sequenced in a study of blood T cells in healthy people across ages. Through a sample-barcoded 5' primer and a J-beta primer mix, a second PCR was run for roughly 7 to 11 cycles. TCRdb re-analysed the 5' RACE reads in MiXCR, keeping a single row per CDR3 protein. The sample shows under 1,000,000 distinct CDR3 sequences, 35% to 40% of them seen only once. Source material: blood. Receptor source: a man between 18 and 29 years old in good health.

This clonotype was seen only a few times. The chain recombines TRBV9 with TRBJ2-5; 10 positions agree with TRBD1. The J segment lost 4 bases and the V segment lost 0 bases, leaving 3 bases of the junction unmatched. Germline V gene data show CDR1 as SGDLS and CDR2 as YYNGEE. The CDR3 is made up of 15 amino acids. The CDR3 here is CASSVAWTGGETQYF. The DNA of the CDR3 is TGTGCCAGCAGCGTAGCGTGGACAGGGGGAGAGACCCAGTACTTC.

The gene calls are TRBV4-1 and TRBJ1-3, with D perhaps matching TRBD1 (6 bases). The CDR3 sequence is 15 residues long. Deletions cut 7 bases from V and 3 bases from J, with 16 bases between. CDR1 and CDR2 from the germline V gene are MGHRA and YSYEKL. CDR3 DNA: TGCGCCAGCACCAAGGGACAAAGTAGTGGAAACACCATATATTTT. It codes for CASTKGQSSGNTIYF.